A selection of T cell receptor beta chains follows, all from one sample in a study of cytomegalovirus exposure and HLA in healthy donors. Measured with immunoSEQ multiplex PCR; TCRdb has only the in-frame clones, and not every one. The table records fewer than 200,000 clones, 65% to 80% of them present only once. Sequences were obtained from PBMCs. All receptors derive from a woman in her forties in good health and CMV-seropositive. CDR3s include the opening cysteine and the closing phenylalanine or tryptophan. D genes are given only for firm matches. A row's size may be missing; if present it is once, few, many or a size class.

v_gene,d_gene,abundance,j_gene,len,CDR3nt,CDR3aa
TRBV27,.,.,TRBJ2-1,13,TGTGCCAGCAGTCTTAATAGCGGCAATGAGCAGTTCTTC,CASSLNSGNEQFF
TRBV4-1,.,.,TRBJ2-7,16,TGCGCCAGCAGCCAAGCCCTAGCCGGGAGCTCCTACGAGCAGTACTTC,CASSQALAGSSYEQYF
TRBV2,TRBD1,.,TRBJ1-4,17,TGTGCCAGCAGGCGACAGGGGGCGCGCACCACTAATGAAAAACTGTTTTTT,CASRRQGARTTNEKLFF
TRBV5-4,.,.,TRBJ1-2,13,TGTGCCAGCAGCTTGCAGGGAAACTATGGCTACACCTTC,CASSLQGNYGYTF
TRBV5-5,.,.,TRBJ1-1,13,TGTGCCAGCAGCTTGGAGAACAGGGCGAGGGCTTTCTTT,CASSLENRARAFF
TRBV19,.,few,TRBJ2-3,16,TGTGCCAGTAGTATGCGACGGAGCCTTAGCACAGATACGCAGTATTTT,CASSMRRSLSTDTQYF
TRBV29-1,.,.,TRBJ2-5,13,TGCAGCGTTGAAGGGGGCGGACAAGAGACCCAGTACTTC,CSVEGGGQETQYF
TRBV18,.,.,TRBJ2-7,12,TGTGCCAGCTCACCTCAACCGGGCGAGCAGTACTTC,CASSPQPGEQYF
TRBV21-1,.,.,TRBJ1-2,14,TGTGCCAGCAGCGGATCAGGGGGCTGCTATGGCTACACCTTC,CASSGSGGCYGYTF
TRBV7-2,.,.,TRBJ2-3,13,TGTGCCAGCAGCTATCCGGGGGTCACTACGCAGTATTTT,CASSYPGVTTQYF
TRBV2,TRBD2,.,TRBJ2-7,14,TGTGCCAGCATCCCCGGACTAGCGGCCTACGAGCAGTACTTC,CASIPGLAAYEQYF
TRBV6-5,TRBD1,.,TRBJ1-2,14,TGTGCCAGCAAGTCACAGGGGGCGGACTATGGCTACACCTTC,CASKSQGADYGYTF
TRBV5-6,.,.,TRBJ1-5,16,TGTGCCAGCAGCTGGGGGACGGCTGGACTAAATCAGCCCCAGCATTTT,CASSWGTAGLNQPQHF
TRBV19,TRBD1,once,TRBJ1-1,15,TGTGCCAGTAGTATAGCGGACAGGGGGTTCAAAGGGGCTTTCTTT,CASSIADRGFKGAFF
TRBV18,.,.,TRBJ1-1,13,TGTGCCAGCTCGTACCAGTGGAACACTGAAGCTTTCTTT,CASSYQWNTEAFF
TRBV15,TRBD2,.,TRBJ2-2,17,TGTGCCACCAGCAGGGGGAGGACGGGAGGGGACACCGGGGAGCTGTTTTTT,CATSRGRTGGDTGELFF
TRBV7-2,TRBD2,.,TRBJ2-5,17,TGTGCCAGCAGCTTGGCGGGACTCCCGGGAGGTTTAGAGACCCAGTACTTC,CASSLAGLPGGLETQYF
TRBV6-1,.,.,TRBJ1-2,14,TGTGCCAGCAGTGAAAGGGGGGGATTCTATGGCTACACCTTC,CASSERGGFYGYTF
TRBV15,.,.,TRBJ1-1,14,TGTGCCACCAGCAGAGGTAGCGCATCGAGTGAAGCTTTCTTT,CATSRGSASSEAFF
TRBV19,.,.,TRBJ2-3,15,TGTGCCAGTAGTATAGCCTATTCTAGCACAGATACGCAGTATTTT,CASSIAYSSTDTQYF
TRBV5-1,.,.,TRBJ2-6,15,TGCGCCAGCAGCCCCCCCGAGGTCGGGGCCAACGTCCTGACTTTC,CASSPPEVGANVLTF
TRBV19,.,.,TRBJ1-4,13,TGTGCCAGTAACGGCCAGGTTAATGAAAAACTGTTTTTT,CASNGQVNEKLFF
TRBV2,.,few,TRBJ1-2,12,TGTGCCAGCGGGTCGGGAGTTGGCGGCTACACCTTC,CASGSGVGGYTF
TRBV5-1,TRBD1,once,TRBJ2-2,15,TGCGCCAGCAGCCGGACAGGGGATATAACCGGGGAGCTGTTTTTT,CASSRTGDITGELFF
TRBV7-2,TRBD1,.,TRBJ2-5,16,TGTGCCAGCAGCCCAAGGAATACAGGGGTCCAAGAGACCCAGTACTTC,CASSPRNTGVQETQYF
TRBV7-9,TRBD1,.,TRBJ2-2,15,TGTGCCAGCAGCTCCGACAGGGGGCGGACCGGGGAGCTGTTTTTT,CASSSDRGRTGELFF
TRBV7-6,TRBD2,.,TRBJ2-7,16,TGTGCCAGCAGCGGGGGGACTAGCGGGGGGGGATACGAGCAGTACTTC,CASSGGTSGGGYEQYF
TRBV29-1,TRBD1,.,TRBJ1-1,12,TGCAGCGTTATAGGACAGGCCGCCCAAGCTTTCTTT,CSVIGQAAQAFF
TRBV19,.,few,TRBJ1-2,11,TGTGCCAGTAGTAAATCGAGTGGCTACACCTTC,CASSKSSGYTF
TRBV5-1,.,.,TRBJ1-1,15,TGCGCCAGCAGCTGGTCGGGGTCCGGGAACACTGAAGCTTTCTTT,CASSWSGSGNTEAFF
TRBV5-4,TRBD1,once,TRBJ2-3,14,TGTGCCAGCAGCGTAGGGACAGGGGCAGATACGCAGTATTTT,CASSVGTGADTQYF
TRBV25-1,.,.,TRBJ2-1,13,TGTGCCAGCAGTGGTACTAGAGGCAATGAGCAGTTCTTC,CASSGTRGNEQFF
TRBV7-9,TRBD2,once,TRBJ2-1,16,TGTGCCAGCAGCTTAGCTAGCGGGGGGGCGTGGAATGAGCAGTTCTTC,CASSLASGGAWNEQFF
TRBV5-1,.,.,TRBJ1-1,15,TGCGCCAGCAGCTTGATTGCGGGGGGGGACACTGAAGCTTTCTTT,CASSLIAGGDTEAFF
TRBV14,.,few,TRBJ2-1,17,TGTGCCAGCAGCGGGGGTAGGGGGATGAGCTCCTACAATGAGCAGTTCTTC,CASSGGRGMSSYNEQFF
TRBV5-4,.,.,TRBJ1-1,13,TGTGCCAGCAGCTTGGTGGCAGGGAGGGAAACTTTCTTT,CASSLVAGRETFF
TRBV7-9,TRBD1,.,TRBJ2-5,16,TGTGCCAGCAGCTTATTTGGGACAGACTACCGAGAGACCCAGTACTTC,CASSLFGTDYRETQYF
TRBV6-5,TRBD1,.,TRBJ1-1,14,TGTGCCAGCAGTTATGACAGGGTGAACACTGAAGCTTTCTTT,CASSYDRVNTEAFF
TRBV7-9,TRBD1,.,TRBJ2-7,14,TGTGCCAGCAGCCTGGACAGGGTTCGCGGCGAGCAGTACTTC,CASSLDRVRGEQYF
TRBV25-1,.,.,TRBJ1-1,13,TGTGCCAGCAGTGACACCTCCGCGAGTACAGCTTTCTTT,CASSDTSASTAFF